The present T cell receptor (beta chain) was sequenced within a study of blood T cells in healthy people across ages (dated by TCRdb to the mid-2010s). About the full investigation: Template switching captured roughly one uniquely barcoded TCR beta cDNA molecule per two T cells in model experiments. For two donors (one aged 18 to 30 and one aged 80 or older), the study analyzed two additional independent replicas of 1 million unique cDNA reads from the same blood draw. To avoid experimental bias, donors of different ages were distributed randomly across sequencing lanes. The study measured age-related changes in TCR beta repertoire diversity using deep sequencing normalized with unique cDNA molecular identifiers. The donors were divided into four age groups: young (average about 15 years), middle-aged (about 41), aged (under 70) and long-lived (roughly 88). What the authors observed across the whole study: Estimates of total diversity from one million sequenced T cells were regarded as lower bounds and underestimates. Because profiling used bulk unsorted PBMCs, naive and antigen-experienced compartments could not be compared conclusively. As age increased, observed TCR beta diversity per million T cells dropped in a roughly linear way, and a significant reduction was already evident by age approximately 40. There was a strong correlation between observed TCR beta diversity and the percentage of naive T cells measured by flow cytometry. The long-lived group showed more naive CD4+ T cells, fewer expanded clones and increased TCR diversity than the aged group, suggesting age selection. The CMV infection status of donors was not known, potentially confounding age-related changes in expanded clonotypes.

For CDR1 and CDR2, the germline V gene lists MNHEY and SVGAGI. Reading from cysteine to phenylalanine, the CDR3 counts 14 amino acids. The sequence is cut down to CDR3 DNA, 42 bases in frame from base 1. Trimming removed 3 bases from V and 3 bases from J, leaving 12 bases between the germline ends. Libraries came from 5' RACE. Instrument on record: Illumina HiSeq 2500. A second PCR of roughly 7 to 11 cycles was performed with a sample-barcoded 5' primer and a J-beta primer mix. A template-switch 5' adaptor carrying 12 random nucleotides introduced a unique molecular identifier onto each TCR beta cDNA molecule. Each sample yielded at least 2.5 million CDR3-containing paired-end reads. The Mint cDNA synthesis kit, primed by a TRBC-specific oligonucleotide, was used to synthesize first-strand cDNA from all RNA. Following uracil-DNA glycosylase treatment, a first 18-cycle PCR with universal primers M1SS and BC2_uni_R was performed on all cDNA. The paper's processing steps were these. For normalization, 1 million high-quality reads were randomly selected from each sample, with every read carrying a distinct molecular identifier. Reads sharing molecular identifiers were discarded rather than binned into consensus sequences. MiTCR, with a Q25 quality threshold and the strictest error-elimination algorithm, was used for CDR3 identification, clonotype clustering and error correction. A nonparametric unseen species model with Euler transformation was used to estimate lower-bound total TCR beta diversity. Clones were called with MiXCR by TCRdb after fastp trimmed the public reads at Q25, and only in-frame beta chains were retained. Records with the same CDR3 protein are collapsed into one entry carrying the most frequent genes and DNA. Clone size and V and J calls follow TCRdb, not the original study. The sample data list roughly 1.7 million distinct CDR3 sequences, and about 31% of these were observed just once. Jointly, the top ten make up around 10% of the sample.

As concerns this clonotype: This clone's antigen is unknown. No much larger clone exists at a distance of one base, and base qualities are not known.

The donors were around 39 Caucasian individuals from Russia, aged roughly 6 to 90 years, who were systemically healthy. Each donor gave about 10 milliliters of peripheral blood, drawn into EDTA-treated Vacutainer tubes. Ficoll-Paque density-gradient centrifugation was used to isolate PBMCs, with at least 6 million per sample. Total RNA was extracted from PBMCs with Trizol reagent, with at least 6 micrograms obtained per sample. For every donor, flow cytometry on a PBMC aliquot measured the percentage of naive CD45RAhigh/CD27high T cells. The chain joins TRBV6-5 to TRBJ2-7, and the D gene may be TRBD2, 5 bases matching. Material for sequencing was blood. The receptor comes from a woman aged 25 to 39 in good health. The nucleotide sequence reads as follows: TGTGCCAGCAGTTATTCCGGGAAAGGCTACGAGCAGTACTTC. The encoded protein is CASSYSGKGYEQYF.